One T cell receptor beta chain is described in this entry. All the patients suffered relapse after autologous stem cell transplantation, and brentuximab vedotin exposure differed. Germline V CDR1 and CDR2: SGHRS, YFSETQ. V lost 5 bases to trimming and J lost 4 bases, with 9 bases between them. This CDR3 has 12 amino acids. The data are from a study of PD-1 blockade in classical Hodgkin lymphoma. Some clones are missing from TCRdb's copy, which holds only in-frame ones; the method was immunoSEQ multiplex PCR. In the table there are roughly 92,000 clones, more than 90% of which are singletons. This rearrangement joins TRBV5-1 to TRBJ2-5, with D perhaps matching TRBD2 (6 bases). This TCR came from a human donor with classical Hodgkin lymphoma. The input for sequencing was peripheral blood mononuclear cells (PBMCs), taken at baseline. The CDR3 reads CASREGGETQYF. CDR3 DNA sequence: TGCGCCAGCAGAGAGGGAGGAGAGACCCAGTACTTC.